The 27 T cell receptor beta chains given below trace back to one sample, sequenced in a study of HIV-infected patients and healthy controls. In TCRdb, the 5' RACE reads were re-called with MiXCR into one record per CDR3 protein. The sample carries tens of thousands of distinct CDR3 sequences, over 15% recorded once. The sample taken for sequencing was CD4+ T cells from blood. The receptor set was obtained from a human donor in good health.

This clonotype was seen a few times. This sequence joins TRBV18 and TRBJ1-2, with 9 bases lining up with TRBD1. V was clipped by 3 bases and J by 6 bases; unmatched bases: 11. This CDR3 region has 16 residues. Germline V gene lookup returns CDR1 KGHSH and CDR2 LQKENI. The DNA for the CDR3 is TGTGCCAGCTCACCGGCTCGGACAGGGGAGAGAGATGGCTACACCTTC. Its protein is CASSPARTGERDGYTF.

In this sample, this clonotype turned up a few times. V is TRBV11-2 and J is TRBJ2-1; no reliable D call. The V and J ends lost 2 bases and 2 bases respectively, with 10 bases between them. This CDR3 spans 15 amino acids. Germline V gives CDR1 SGHAT, CDR2 FQNNGV. CDR3: CASSLHPEAYNEQFF. The CDR3 DNA reads as TGTGCCAGCAGCTTACACCCCGAAGCCTACAATGAGCAGTTCTTC.

This rearrangement joins TRBV7-9 to TRBJ1-6, with D possibly being TRBD1 (6 bases). V lost 6 bases, J lost 7 bases, and 13 bases lay in between. This CDR3 has 14 residues. CDR1 SEHNR and CDR2 FQNEAQ come from the germline V gene (reference sequence). CDR3 region: CASRVGRGNSPLHF. CDR3 DNA sequence: TGTGCCAGCAGGGTGGGCAGGGGAAATTCACCCCTCCACTTT.

This clonotype was found many times. The chain carries TRBV27 and TRBJ1-1, with D hard to call. CDR1 is MNHEY and CDR2 is SMNVEV in the germline V gene (reference sequence). V was cut by 2 bases and J by 7 bases, with 11 bases left in between. The length of the CDR3 is 13 residues. The CDR3 sequence is CASSLGPRLEAFF. CDR3 in DNA: TGTGCCAGCAGTTTAGGTCCTAGACTTGAAGCTTTCTTT.

This chain joins TRBV2 and TRBJ1-4; 7 nucleotides agree with TRBD1. J lost 4 bases, V lost 6 bases, and 5 bases had no gene match. This CDR3 has 14 residues. CDR1 and CDR2 from the germline V gene are SNHLY and FYNNEI. CDR3 DNA sequence: TGTGCCAGCAGGGCGACAGGGAATAATGAAAAACTGTTTTTT. This codes for CASRATGNNEKLFF. Filled out from reference TRBV2 and TRBJ1-4, the complete variable domain reads EPEVTQTPSHQVTQMGQEVILRCVPISNHLYFYWYRQILGQKVEFLVSFYNNEISEKSEIFDDQFSVERPDGSNFTLKIRSTKLEDSAMYFCASRATGNNEKLFFGSGTQLSVL.

This clonotype appeared many times. This chain's CDR3 is CASSINGARGYTF. The CDR3 region has the DNA TGTGCCAGTAGTATAAATGGGGCGCGGGGCTACACCTTC. The chain uses TRBV19 and TRBJ1-2; D may be TRBD1 (5 bases). V lost 2 bases, J lost 8 bases, and 12 bases lay in between. Germline assignment: CDR1 LNHDA and CDR2 SQIVND (reference sequence). The CDR3 is 13 amino acids. The full variable domain, its missing parts supplied by reference TRBV19 and TRBJ1-2, is DGGITQSPKYLFRKEGQNVTLSCEQNLNHDAMYWYRQDPGQGLRLIYYSQIVNDFQKGDIAEGYSVSREKKESFPLTVTSAQKNPTAFYLCASSINGARGYTFGSGTRLTVV.

V and J are TRBV11-2 and TRBJ1-3; no definite D call. Trimming stripped 8 bases from V and 0 bases from J, with 11 bases between. The CDR3 loop spans 14 amino acids. Germline values: CDR1 SGHAT, CDR2 FQNNGV. CDR3 amino acids: CASGPDFSGNTIYF. In DNA, the CDR3 is TGTGCCAGCGGGCCCGATTTCTCTGGAAACACCATATATTTT.

This rearrangement joins TRBV18 to TRBJ2-7; 10 bases align to TRBD2. This CDR3 is built from 16 residues. Germline values: CDR1 KGHSH, CDR2 LQKENI. Trimming cost V 4 bases and J 0 bases; bases outside gene matches: 6. CDR3 sequence (DNA): TGTGCCAGCTCACTAGCGGGGGGCCCTCGCTCCTACGAGCAGTACTTC. Its protein product is CASSLAGGPRSYEQYF.

CDR3 protein: CASSLVGRGSPLHF. In DNA form, the CDR3 reads TGCGCCAGCAGCTTGGTCGGCAGGGGGTCACCCCTCCACTTT. The gene calls are TRBV5-1 and TRBJ1-6; 7 nucleotides agree with TRBD1. The V segment lost 0 bases and the J segment 10 bases; nucleotides outside the gene matches: 4. Germline V lookup: CDR1 SGHRS, CDR2 YFSETQ. The CDR3 spans 14 residues.

The chain is built from TRBV7-9 and TRBJ2-3, with 8 bases fitting TRBD1. Germline V gives CDR1 SEHNR, CDR2 FQNEAQ (reference sequence). V lost 8 bases to trimming and J lost 4 bases; unmatched junction nucleotides: 8. There are 14 residues in the CDR3. The CDR3 reads CASRDRGFADTQYF. The DNA of the CDR3 is TGTGCCAGCCGCGACAGGGGATTCGCAGATACGCAGTATTTT.

The chain recombines TRBV29-1 with TRBJ2-2; weak D call: TRBD2 (5 bases). The CDR3 extends over 14 amino acids. The ends were cut back, 7 bases at V and 2 bases at J, with 14 bases in the middle. Germline V lookup: CDR1 SQVTM, CDR2 ANQGSEA. The CDR3 DNA sequence: TGCAGCGCCAGTTCAGCGGCTAACACCGGGGAGCTGTTTTTT. It yields the protein CSASSAANTGELFF.

This chain joins TRBV2 and TRBJ1-6, with D perhaps TRBD1 (6 bases). Germline-derived CDR1 and CDR2 are SNHLY and FYNNEI. The CDR3 has 14 residues. With 1 base removed from V and 6 bases from J, the gap between germline ends came to 7 bases. Here the CDR3 reads CASSEGTVNSPLHF. DNA for the CDR3: TGTGCCAGCAGTGAAGGGACAGTTAATTCACCCCTCCACTTT.

The chain couples TRBV5-4 to TRBJ1-4, with D tentatively TRBD1 (5 bases). The length of the CDR3 is 16 residues. The V gene's germline CDR1 is SGHNT and CDR2 YYREEE (reference sequence). Trimming cost V 4 bases and J 6 bases, with 19 bases left between them. The DNA of the CDR3 is TGTGCCAGCAGCCAGTACGCGTCGGGGACTGATGAAAAACTGTTTTTT. Protein sequence: CASSQYASGTDEKLFF.

This rearrangement joins TRBV25-1 to TRBJ1-1; D ambiguous. The CDR3 extends over 14 amino acids. Trimming cost V 2 bases and J 2 bases, with 9 bases left between them. The V gene's germline CDR1 is MGHDK and CDR2 SYGVNS. CDR3 coding DNA: TGTGCCAGCAGTGAAGGGCGATCCAACACTGAAGCTTTCTTT. It encodes CASSEGRSNTEAFF.

This clonotype showed up just a few times. The rearrangement uses TRBV6-6 and TRBJ1-3, with D possibly matching TRBD1 (6 bases). V was cut by 8 bases and J by 4 bases, with 12 bases left in between. CDR3 size: 13 residues. Germline V gene sequence: CDR1 MNHNY, CDR2 SVGAGI (reference sequence). This CDR3 is CASLGGLGNTIYF. DNA of the CDR3: TGTGCCAGCCTCGGGGGGCTCGGAAACACCATATATTTT.

The chain carries TRBV6-1 and TRBJ1-3; TRBD1 matches at 10 bases. Germline CDR1 is MNHNS and CDR2 is SASEGT. Trimming cost V 6 bases and J 6 bases; bases outside gene matches: 17. CDR3 length equals 18 residues. For the CDR3, the DNA is TGTGCCAGCAGCGAGCTGAGTCCGGGACAGGGGCTTCCAAACACCATATATTTT. Translating it yields CASSELSPGQGLPNTIYF.

The sample holds many counts of this clonotype. J is TRBJ2-7 and V is TRBV20-1; 11 positions match TRBD2. V lost 6 bases and J lost 0; bases outside the gene matches: 7. The germline gives CDR1 DFQATT, CDR2 SNEGSKA (reference sequence). This CDR3 is 15 amino acids long. In nucleotides, the CDR3 is TGCAGTGCGAGTAAAACTAGCGGGAGCTCCTACGAGCAGTACTTC. This encodes CSASKTSGSSYEQYF.

This clonotype was observed many times. The gene calls are TRBV27 and TRBJ2-1, with 7 bases that match TRBD2. The trim removed 1 base at V and 5 bases at J, leaving 11 bases unmatched. CDR1 is MNHEY and CDR2 is SMNVEV in the germline V gene (reference sequence). This CDR3 has 17 residues. CDR3 region: CASSLYAELALHNEQFF. The DNA of the CDR3 is TGTGCCAGCAGTTTATATGCGGAACTAGCGCTCCACAATGAGCAGTTCTTC.

The V call is TRBV6-1, the J call TRBJ1-4; 7 nucleotides align to TRBD1. Trimming at V came to 2 bases and at J to 5 bases, leaving 5 bases not matched to a gene. This CDR3 spans 15 amino acids. CDR1 and CDR2 (germline): MNHNS, SASEGT. In DNA form, the CDR3 reads TGTGCCAGCAGTGAAAAGGGGGCGCGGAATGAAAAACTGTTTTTT. This translates into CASSEKGARNEKLFF.

The J gene is TRBJ2-3, the V gene TRBV20-1; D may be TRBD1 or TRBD2 (5 bases each). Per germline, CDR1 DFQATT and CDR2 SNEGSKA (reference sequence). The CDR3 spans 13 residues. V lost 3 bases and J 6 bases, leaving 13 bases between the germline ends. CDR3 in amino acids: CSARGVGEDTQYF. The CDR3 bases are TGCAGTGCTAGGGGGGTCGGGGAGGATACGCAGTATTTT.

This clonotype turned up a few times. The gene calls are TRBV28 and TRBJ1-4; 8 positions match TRBD1. From germline, CDR1 is MDHEN and CDR2 SYDVKM. V was clipped by 5 bases and J by 2 bases; unmatched bases: 1. The CDR3 has 14 residues. This CDR3 is CASSQGATNEKLFF. The CDR3 bases are TGTGCCAGCAGTCAGGGGGCGACTAATGAAAAACTGTTTTTT.

This clonotype was observed a few times. This rearrangement joins TRBV19 to TRBJ2-1, with 8 bases lining up with TRBD2. CDR1 LNHDA and CDR2 SQIVND come from the germline V gene (reference sequence). The CDR3 has 15 residues. V shed 4 bases, J shed 2 bases, and the junction held 4 bases outside the gene matches. The CDR3 spells CASSNGGAAYNEQFF. The CDR3 region has the DNA TGTGCCAGTAGTAACGGGGGGGCCGCCTACAATGAGCAGTTCTTC.

Many counts were recorded for this clonotype. V gene TRBV5-6 combines with J gene TRBJ2-1; D gene unclear. This CDR3 is built from 15 residues. Germline CDR1 and CDR2: SGHDT and YYEEEE. Trimming shortened V by 0 bases and J by 2 bases, and 9 bases separated the two germline ends. CDR3 DNA: TGTGCCAGCAGCTTGGTTGGGCAGGCCTACAATGAGCAGTTCTTC. This encodes CASSLVGQAYNEQFF.

The chain links TRBV19 to TRBJ1-4; D not certain. The germline V and J ends were trimmed by 2 bases and 0 bases, with 13 bases remaining between them. The CDR3 covers 17 residues. CDR1 LNHDA and CDR2 SQIVND come from the germline V gene (reference sequence). CDR3 nucleotide sequence: TGTGCCAGTAGTATATGGCAGGCGAGGACAACTAATGAAAAACTGTTTTTT. Translating gives CASSIWQARTTNEKLFF.

This clonotype was observed a few times. The V call is TRBV12-3 or TRBV12-4, the J call TRBJ2-1; no clear D gene. There are 16 residues in the CDR3. Trimming removed 3 bases at V and 0 bases at J, with 12 bases between. This chain's CDR3 is CASSFAVPSSYNEQFF. Written as DNA, the CDR3 is TGTGCCAGCAGTTTTGCTGTCCCAAGCTCCTACAATGAGCAGTTCTTC.

This clonotype occurred a few times. The chain couples TRBV5-1 to TRBJ1-1; D uncertain. CDR3 size: 14 residues. From germline, CDR1 is SGHRS and CDR2 YFSETQ. The V end was cut by 3 bases, the J end by 2 bases, with 11 bases between. The CDR3 bases are TGCGCCAGCAGCTATCAAGGGCGAAACACTGAAGCTTTCTTT. Its translation is CASSYQGRNTEAFF.

The V and J genes are TRBV4-1 and TRBJ2-7; 8 bases line up with TRBD1. Unmatched junction bases numbered 8, after V lost 4 bases and J lost 3 bases. The CDR3 length is 15 residues. In germline, CDR1 is MGHRA, CDR2 YSYEKL. CDR3 sequence: CASSLDRQGNYEQYF. The CDR3 DNA reads TGCGCCAGCAGCCTTGACCGACAGGGGAACTACGAGCAGTACTTC.